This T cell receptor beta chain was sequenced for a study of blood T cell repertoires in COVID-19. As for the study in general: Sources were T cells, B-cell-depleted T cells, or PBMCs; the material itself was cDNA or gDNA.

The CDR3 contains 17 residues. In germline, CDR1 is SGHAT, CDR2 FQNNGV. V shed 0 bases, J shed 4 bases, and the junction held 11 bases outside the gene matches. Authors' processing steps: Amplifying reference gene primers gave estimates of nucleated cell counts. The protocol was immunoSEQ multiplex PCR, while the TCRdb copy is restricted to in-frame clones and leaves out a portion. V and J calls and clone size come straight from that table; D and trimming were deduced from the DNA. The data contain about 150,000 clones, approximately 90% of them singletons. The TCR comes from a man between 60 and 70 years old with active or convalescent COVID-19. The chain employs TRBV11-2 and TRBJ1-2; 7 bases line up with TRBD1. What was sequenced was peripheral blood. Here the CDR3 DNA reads TGTGCCAGCAGCTTAGATTCTGGGCAGGGGGACCGCTATGGCTACACCTTC. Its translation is CASSLDSGQGDRYGYTF.